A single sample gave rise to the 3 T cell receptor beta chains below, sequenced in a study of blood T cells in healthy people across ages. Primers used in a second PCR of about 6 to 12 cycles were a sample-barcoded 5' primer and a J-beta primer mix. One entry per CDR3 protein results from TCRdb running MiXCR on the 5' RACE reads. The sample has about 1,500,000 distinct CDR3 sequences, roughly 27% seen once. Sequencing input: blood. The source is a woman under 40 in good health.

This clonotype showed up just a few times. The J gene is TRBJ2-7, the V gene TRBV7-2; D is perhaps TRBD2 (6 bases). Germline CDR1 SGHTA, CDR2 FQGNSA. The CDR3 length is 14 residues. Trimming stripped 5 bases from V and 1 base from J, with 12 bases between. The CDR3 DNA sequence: TGTGCCAGCAGCCATGGAGGGCCGTCCTACGAGCAGTACTTC. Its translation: CASSHGGPSYEQYF.

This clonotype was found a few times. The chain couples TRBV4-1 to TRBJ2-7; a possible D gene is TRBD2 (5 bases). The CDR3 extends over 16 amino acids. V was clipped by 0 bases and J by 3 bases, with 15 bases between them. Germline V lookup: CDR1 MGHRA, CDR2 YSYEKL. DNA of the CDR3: TGCGCCAGCAGCCAAGACATAGGGCGGGCCGACTACGAGCAGTACTTC. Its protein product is CASSQDIGRADYEQYF.

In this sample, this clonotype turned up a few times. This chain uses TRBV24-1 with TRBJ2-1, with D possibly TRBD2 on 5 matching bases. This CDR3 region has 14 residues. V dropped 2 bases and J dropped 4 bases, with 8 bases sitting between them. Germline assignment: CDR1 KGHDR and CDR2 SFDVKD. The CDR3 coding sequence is TGTGCCACCAGTGATTCCCGGGGATACAATGAGCAGTTCTTC. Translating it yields CATSDSRGYNEQFF.